Below are 5 T cell receptor beta chains sequenced from a single sample in a study of blood T cells in healthy people across ages. A J-beta primer mix and a sample-barcoded 5' primer were used in a second PCR of about 7 to 12 cycles. MiXCR, applied by TCRdb to the 5' RACE reads, yields one record per CDR3 protein. This sample has approximately 700,000 distinct CDR3 sequences, with about a third found just once. Sequencing was performed on blood. These receptors all stem from a woman older than 75 in good health.

As for this clonotype: A much larger clone sits a single nucleotide away, making a read error possible. The V and J genes are TRBV29-1 and TRBJ1-4; TRBD1 matches at 11 bases. CDR1 SQVTM and CDR2 ANQGSEA come from the germline V gene. The CDR3 totals 14 residues. The CDR3 protein is CSVEGTGGVGKRFF. CDR3 DNA sequence: TGCAGCGTTGAGGGGACAGGGGGTGTTGGAAAACGGTTTTTT.

This clonotype has ten or more counts. The chain recombines TRBV20-1 with TRBJ2-1; 11 bases fit TRBD2. The J segment lost 7 bases and the V segment lost 5 bases, leaving 7 bases of the junction unmatched. The germline CDR1 and CDR2 sequences are DFQATT and SNEGSKA (reference sequence). This CDR3 has 14 amino acids. This CDR3 is CSALSGGAWNEQFF. The CDR3 DNA reads as TGCAGTGCTCTTAGCGGGGGGGCTTGGAATGAGCAGTTCTTC.

On this clonotype itself: Lacking the conserved final phenylalanine or tryptophan, this CDR3 likely reflects a read error. The CDR3 nucleotides read TGTGCCACCAGTGGGCACGGGAAGAGCAATCAGCCCCAGCATGTT. Translated, it gives CATSGHGKSNQPQHV. This chain uses TRBV24-1 with TRBJ1-5; D remains ambiguous. The CDR3 runs 15 residues. Germline V gene data show CDR1 as KGHDR and CDR2 as SFDVKD. V shed 5 bases and J shed 1 base, with 11 bases lying between them.

This clonotype was picked up many times. The chain uses TRBV20-1 and TRBJ1-4; 11 nucleotides align to TRBD1. This CDR3 comprises 15 residues. After removal of 4 bases from V and 4 bases from J, the junction contained 5 bases not matched to a gene. The germline V gene has CDR1 DFQATT and CDR2 SNEGSKA (reference sequence). The CDR3 DNA reads as TGCAGTGCTATCAGGACAGGGGGCGGTAATGAAAAACTGTTTTTT. Its protein product is CSAIRTGGGNEKLFF.

The chain carries TRBV12-3 or TRBV12-4 and TRBJ1-6, with 9 bases lining up with TRBD1. J lost 9 bases, V lost 6 bases, and 9 bases had no gene match. This CDR3 is built from 15 residues. CDR3 nucleotide sequence: TGTGCCAGCAGGGGAGGGACAGGGTGGCTTTCACCCCTCCACTTT. Residues: CASRGGTGWLSPLHF.